These 32 T cell receptor beta chains were all obtained from the same sample, sequenced in a study of blood T cell repertoires in COVID-19 (dated by TCRdb to the early 2020s). Libraries were made using the immunoSEQ multiplex PCR assay. TCRdb took this table from immuneACCESS and kept in-frame rearrangements with V and J called. Such tables lack part of the clones; where checked against another copy, unresolved V genes explain under half of the gap, and the rest is unexplained. Present in this sample are hundreds of thousands of clones, more than 70% of which were seen just once. Together, the top ten hold around 6.5% of the sample. Material for sequencing was peripheral blood. Receptors originate from a young woman with COVID-19, enrolled during active disease.

The chain joins TRBV7-8 to TRBJ2-3, with D possibly being TRBD2 (6 bases). This CDR3 has 15 residues. Germline loops: CDR1 SGHVS, CDR2 FQNEAQ. Deletions cut 5 bases from V and 2 bases from J, with 14 bases between. The CDR3 loop is CASSVGGYDTDTQYF. DNA for the CDR3: TGTGCCAGCAGCGTGGGAGGATATGACACAGATACGCAGTATTTT.

The chain combines TRBV19 with TRBJ1-2, with 8 bases aligning to TRBD1. Germline CDR1 LNHDA, CDR2 SQIVND (reference sequence). V was pared by 4 bases and J by 7 bases, with 5 bases of the junction left unmatched. The CDR3 consists of 13 residues. CDR3 nucleotide sequence: TGTGCCAGTAGTAAGGACAGGGAGGGTGGCTACACCTTC. Protein sequence: CASSKDREGGYTF.

In its sample, this clone was seen many times. V and J are TRBV5-1 and TRBJ1-2, with a weak D call TRBD1 (6 bases). V lost 4 bases, J lost 3 bases, and 10 bases lay in between. The V gene's germline CDR1 is SGHRS and CDR2 YFSETQ. The CDR3 sequence is 13 residues long. CDR3 residues: CASSGDNYYGYTF. The CDR3 region has the DNA TGCGCCAGCAGCGGGGACAATTACTATGGCTACACCTTC.

This sequence joins TRBV9 and TRBJ2-3, with 10 bases aligning to TRBD2. V shed 2 bases, J shed 6 bases, and the junction held 6 bases outside the gene matches. CDR3 length: 15 residues. Germline CDR1 and CDR2: SGDLS and YYNGEE. The DNA of the CDR3 is TGTGCCAGCAGCGTTAGCGGGAGGTCGACGGATACGCAGTATTTT. This encodes CASSVSGRSTDTQYF.

This clone appeared a single time. The chain recombines TRBV3-1 (or the pseudogene TRBV3-2) with TRBJ2-2; 9 bases map to TRBD1. This CDR3 is built from 18 residues. Germline loops: CDR1 LGHDT, CDR2 YNNKEL (reference sequence). V lost 0 bases, J lost 4 bases, and 9 bases stayed unmatched. The CDR3 protein is CASSQDPNPGQGTGELFF. For the CDR3, the DNA is TGTGCCAGCAGCCAAGATCCAAACCCGGGACAGGGCACCGGGGAGCTGTTTTTT.

The rearrangement uses TRBV27 and TRBJ1-2; D not certain. This CDR3 contains 15 residues. The V end lost 3 bases, the J end lost 4 bases, and 15 bases lay between the germline ends. Germline V lookup: CDR1 MNHEY, CDR2 SMNVEV (reference sequence). CDR3 nucleotide sequence: TGTGCCAGCAGTTTTGGAGGGCTTGGTTCCTATGGCTACACCTTC. Its protein is CASSFGGLGSYGYTF.

The gene calls are TRBV9 and TRBJ1-1; TRBD1 agrees at 8 bases. Losses at the gene ends were 4 bases for V and 10 bases for J; bases not matched to a gene: 6. There are 12 residues in the CDR3. Germline CDR1 is SGDLS and CDR2 is YYNGEE. CDR3 region: CASSSTGGVAFF. The CDR3 DNA reads as TGTGCCAGCAGCTCAACAGGGGGGGTAGCTTTCTTT.

This chain joins TRBV15 and TRBJ2-1; 13 nucleotides match TRBD2. The CDR3 loop spans 16 amino acids. Germline V gene sequence: CDR1 LNHNV, CDR2 YYDKDF (reference sequence). J lost 12 bases, V lost 3 bases, and 11 bases had no gene match. The CDR3 region has the DNA TGTGCCACCAGCAGGAGCAGGACTAGCGGGAGCCTCGGGCAGTTCTTC. It specifies CATSRSRTSGSLGQFF.

This chain connects TRBV3-1 (or the pseudogene TRBV3-2) to TRBJ1-1; possibly TRBD1 for D (6 bases). The germline V gene encodes CDR1 LGHDT and CDR2 YNNKEL (reference sequence). V was clipped by 2 bases and J by 3 bases, with 13 bases between them. The CDR3 covers 15 residues. The CDR3 here is CASSQTMDRDTEAFF. The DNA for the CDR3 is TGTGCCAGCAGCCAAACTATGGACAGAGACACTGAAGCTTTCTTT.

The chain carries TRBV9 and TRBJ1-6, with D hard to call. Germline CDR1 and CDR2: SGDLS and YYNGEE. Trimming removed 0 bases at V and 6 bases at J, with 7 bases between. This CDR3 region has 14 residues. CDR3: CASSVGRLNSPLHF. CDR3 nucleotides: TGTGCCAGCAGCGTAGGCAGACTTAATTCACCCCTCCACTTT.

The rearrangement uses TRBV5-1 and TRBJ2-2, with D unclear. Trimming took off 3 bases at V and 5 bases at J, with 8 bases between the two ends. The CDR3 covers 13 residues. CDR1 and CDR2 (germline): SGHRS, YFSETQ. CDR3 bases: TGCGCCAGCAGCTCCAGTTTAACCGGGGAGCTGTTTTTT. It translates to CASSSSLTGELFF.

The V and J genes are TRBV10-1 and TRBJ2-2; tentatively, D is TRBD1 (6 bases). From germline, CDR1 is WNHNN and CDR2 SYGVQD (reference sequence). The CDR3 has 18 residues. The V end lost 3 bases, the J end lost 4 bases, and 21 bases lay between the germline ends. The CDR3 region is CASSEPSGVNLLTGELFF. CDR3 DNA sequence: TGCGCCAGCAGTGAACCCTCAGGGGTTAACCTCCTCACCGGGGAGCTGTTTTTT.

This chain uses TRBV6-5 with TRBJ2-5; the D gene is possibly TRBD2 (7 bases). Germline V gene lookup returns CDR1 MNHEY and CDR2 SVGAGI. The CDR3 sequence is 15 residues long. V was cut by 5 bases and J by 1 base, with 14 bases left in between. This CDR3 reads CASSPRGGVQETQYF. In DNA, the CDR3 is TGTGCCAGCAGTCCACGAGGGGGGGTCCAAGAGACCCAGTACTTC.

This clone was seen a handful of times. J is TRBJ2-7 and V is TRBV18; D might be TRBD1 (5 bases). Germline V gene lookup returns CDR1 KGHSH and CDR2 LQKENI. With 2 bases removed from V and 4 bases from J, the gap between germline ends came to 6 bases. This CDR3 spans 12 amino acids. CDR3 protein: CASSPRGYEQYF. CDR3 bases: TGTGCCAGCTCACCAAGGGGATACGAGCAGTACTTC.

The gene calls are TRBV3-1 (or the pseudogene TRBV3-2) and TRBJ2-3; tentatively, D is TRBD2 (5 bases). The length of the CDR3 is 15 residues. The V end was cut by 4 bases, the J end by 1 base, with 12 bases between. CDR1 LGHDT and CDR2 YNNKEL come from the germline V gene (reference sequence). CDR3 residues: CASSLLSAGTDTQYF. The CDR3 DNA reads as TGTGCCAGCAGCCTTCTTAGCGCTGGCACAGATACGCAGTATTTT.

The rearrangement uses TRBV3-1 (or the pseudogene TRBV3-2) and TRBJ2-1; D gene unclear. The germline V gene has CDR1 LGHDT and CDR2 YNNKEL (reference sequence). Trimming shortened V by 1 base and J by 8 bases, and 12 bases separated the two germline ends. CDR3 length: 14 residues. Here the CDR3 DNA reads TGTGCCAGCAGCCAAGGGTCCCGGTACGATGAGCAGTTCTTC. Residues: CASSQGSRYDEQFF.

This clone turned up a few times. The chain carries TRBV18 and TRBJ1-4; D is undetermined. The germline gives CDR1 KGHSH, CDR2 LQKENI. CDR3 size: 14 residues. The ends were cut back, 1 base at V and 6 bases at J, with 9 bases in the middle. The DNA of the CDR3 is TGTGCCAGCTCACCACAAGGGAGGGATGAAAAACTGTTTTTT. Residues: CASSPQGRDEKLFF.

The chain employs TRBV10-3 and TRBJ2-1, with 7 positions matching TRBD2. The V gene's germline CDR1 is ENHRY and CDR2 SYGVKD. There are 15 residues in the CDR3. With V trimmed by 6 bases and J by 8 bases, 13 bases remained unmatched. In nucleotides, the CDR3 is TGTGCCATCAGGCCGCGGCAGCGGGAAAGGGATGAGCAGTTCTTC. Translated: CAIRPRQRERDEQFF.

V usage is TRBV2 and J usage is TRBJ2-7; 7 bases map to TRBD1. The CDR3 sequence is 15 residues long. Unmatched junction bases numbered 6, after V lost 4 bases and J lost 0 bases. Germline V gene data show CDR1 as SNHLY and CDR2 as FYNNEI. CDR3 sequence (DNA): TGTGCCAGCAGTGCTTCACAGGGGATCTCCTACGAGCAGTACTTC. Translated: CASSASQGISYEQYF. The full variable domain, its missing parts supplied by reference TRBV2 and TRBJ2-7, is EPEVTQTPSHQVTQMGQEVILRCVPISNHLYFYWYRQILGQKVEFLVSFYNNEISEKSEIFDDQFSVERPDGSNFTLKIRSTKLEDSAMYFCASSASQGISYEQYFGPGTRLTVT.

This chain connects TRBV5-1 to TRBJ2-7; 12 bases line up with TRBD1. V gave up 4 bases and J gave up 4 bases; unmatched junction bases: 9. The CDR3 has 16 residues. Germline assignment: CDR1 SGHRS and CDR2 YFSETQ. The CDR3 coding sequence is TGCGCCAGCAGCCTGGCGGGACAGGGGGCCTGGTACGAGCAGTACTTC. This encodes CASSLAGQGAWYEQYF.

This chain uses TRBV29-1 with TRBJ2-1; 9 nucleotides align to TRBD2. V shed 6 bases and J 6 bases; nucleotides not matched to a gene: 12. CDR1 SQVTM and CDR2 ANQGSEA come from the germline V gene. The CDR3 has 15 amino acids. The CDR3 region is CSVPMAGGVGNEQFF. CDR3 DNA sequence: TGCAGCGTCCCCATGGCGGGAGGGGTCGGCAATGAGCAGTTCTTC.

The chain is built from TRBV24-1 and TRBJ1-2, with TRBD1 matching 12 bases. Per the germline V gene, CDR1 is KGHDR and CDR2 is SFDVKD. V dropped 3 bases and J dropped 4; count of bases not matched to a gene: 5. CDR3 length: 16 residues. As DNA, the CDR3 is TGTGCCACCAGTGATGGGGACAGGGGGCTCCCCTATGGCTACACCTTC. It codes for CATSDGDRGLPYGYTF.

This chain uses TRBV19 with TRBJ2-3, with TRBD1 matching 7 bases. Trimming cost V 3 bases and J 1 base; bases outside gene matches: 7. Germline CDR1 is LNHDA and CDR2 is SQIVND (reference sequence). The CDR3 consists of 16 residues. In DNA, the CDR3 is TGTGCCAGTAGTATTATAATAGGACAGGGCACAGATACGCAGTATTTT. This encodes CASSIIIGQGTDTQYF.

This chain joins TRBV28 and TRBJ1-2; D ambiguous. Deletions cut 6 bases from V and 8 bases from J, with 10 bases between. The CDR3 has 11 residues. Germline assignment: CDR1 MDHEN and CDR2 SYDVKM. CDR3 in amino acids: CASRPSGGYTF. The CDR3 region has the DNA TGTGCCAGCAGGCCCTCGGGGGGCTACACCTTC.

The CDR3 protein is CASSLDGTGGFGYTF. The CDR3 DNA reads TGTGCCAGCAGCTTGGATGGGACAGGGGGCTTCGGCTACACCTTC. This chain uses TRBV5-6 with TRBJ1-2; TRBD1 aligns across 12 bases. CDR3 size: 15 residues. CDR1 and CDR2 from the germline V gene are SGHDT and YYEEEE. V shed 0 bases and J 8 bases; nucleotides not matched to a gene: 5.

The chain combines TRBV4-1 with TRBJ2-1; D might be TRBD2 (6 bases). CDR3 size: 16 residues. The germline V and J ends were trimmed by 2 bases and 5 bases, with 16 bases remaining between them. CDR1 MGHRA and CDR2 YSYEKL come from the germline V gene. The CDR3 nucleotides read TGCGCCAGCAGCCAATCCACCGGGAGTGTTAACAATGAGCAGTTCTTC. Translating gives CASSQSTGSVNNEQFF.

The chain employs TRBV25-1 and TRBJ1-5; the D is unclear. Trimming cost V 1 base and J 0 bases, with 7 bases left between them. CDR1 and CDR2 from the germline V gene are MGHDK and SYGVNS. This CDR3 spans 15 amino acids. The CDR3 DNA reads as TGTGCCAGCAGTGAATCACTTTATAGCAATCAGCCCCAGCATTTT. Translating gives CASSESLYSNQPQHF.

This chain joins TRBV10-3 and TRBJ1-5; 7 bases are a match to TRBD1. The CDR3 extends over 15 amino acids. J was trimmed by 1 base and V by 3 bases; bases with no gene match: 3. Germline V gene sequence: CDR1 ENHRY, CDR2 SYGVKD. CDR3 residues: CAISERGQSNQPQHF. The CDR3 DNA reads as TGTGCCATCAGTGAAAGGGGACAGAGCAATCAGCCCCAGCATTTT.

The chain joins TRBV6-5 to TRBJ1-3; 7 positions match TRBD1. Germline-derived CDR1 and CDR2 are MNHEY and SVGAGI. CDR3 length: 14 residues. Trimming at V came to 8 bases and at J to 4 bases, leaving 8 bases not matched to a gene. The CDR3 loop reads CASLTGDVGNTIYF. CDR3 sequence (DNA): TGTGCCAGCCTTACAGGGGATGTCGGAAACACCATATATTTT.

CDR3 region: CASSPWGQGYEQYF. CDR3 in DNA: TGTGCCAGCAGCCCGTGGGGGCAGGGTTACGAGCAGTACTTC. The chain has TRBV5-4 and TRBJ2-7; perhaps TRBD1 as D (6 bases). V was cut by 4 bases and J by 4 bases, with 15 bases left in between. The CDR3 is made up of 14 amino acids. The germline CDR1 and CDR2 sequences are SGHNT and YYREEE (reference sequence).

The V and J genes are TRBV5-1 and TRBJ2-1, with TRBD1 as a possible D gene (6 bases). Trimming stripped 4 bases from V and 6 bases from J, with 11 bases between. Looked up from germline, CDR1 is SGHRS and CDR2 is YFSETQ. This CDR3 has 13 residues. CDR3 region: CASSHVGGNEQFF. DNA of the CDR3: TGCGCCAGCAGCCATGTAGGGGGCAATGAGCAGTTCTTC.

The chain couples TRBV6-5 to TRBJ1-6; 8 positions match TRBD1. Germline trimming cut 9 bases from V and 4 bases from J; bases unmatched to any gene: 8. The CDR3 has 15 amino acids. Germline V gene data show CDR1 as MNHEY and CDR2 as SVGAGI. In DNA, the CDR3 is TGTGCCAGTAATCAGGGGGCCCCTTATAATTCACCCCTCCACTTT. Its protein is CASNQGAPYNSPLHF.